A single T cell receptor (beta chain) is shown here with its context. Its antigen is undetermined. The data were taken from a study of T cell responses to AZD1222 COVID-19 vaccine. Study-wide results and limits: Donors, mostly white British, included more females; clonal diversity was possibly underestimated.

V shed 3 bases, J shed 5 bases, and the junction held 7 bases outside the gene matches. Germline V gene sequence: CDR1 LNHNV, CDR2 YYDKDF (reference sequence). This CDR3 contains 14 residues. Repertoires were generated with immunoSEQ multiplex PCR, while TCRdb's copy carries only in-frame clones and drops some. Of 100,000 to 150,000 clones in the sample, just over 90% are singletons; the top ten hold approximately 7.5%. The rearrangement uses TRBV15 and TRBJ2-7, with 7 positions matching TRBD1. Material: peripheral blood, obtained on day 0 of AZD1222 vaccination. This TCR came from an adult in good health. The CDR3 reads CATSSGQAAHEQYF. In nucleotides, the CDR3 is TGTGCCACCAGCAGTGGACAGGCGGCCCACGAGCAGTACTTC.